This T cell receptor beta chain stems from a study of vaccination effects on CD4 cells after COVID-19. Overall study context: The second dose preceded post-vaccine samples by a median of 72 days.

CD4+ T cells specific for antigen were expanded with viral peptide pools by the ViraFEST assay before sequencing. Upon completion of more than 9 days in culture, CD4+ T cells were isolated. The vaccine given was either BNT162b2 or mRNA-1273, in two doses. Only in-frame clones appear in the TCRdb table, and some are missing; sequencing was by immunoSEQ multiplex PCR. The sample comprises tens of thousands of clones, 81% of which are singletons, and about 6% rests with the top ten. Trimming at V came to 3 bases and at J to 15 bases, leaving 23 bases not matched to a gene. The CDR3 covers 17 residues. The germline CDR1 and CDR2 sequences are MNHEY and SVGEGT. On this clone itself: The antigen remains undetermined.

The TCR was taken from a human donor who received a COVID-19 vaccine. Some clones in this sample may be carry-over from other donors' samples. Sequenced here: CD4+ T cells from PBMCs cultured with SARS-CoV-2 spike peptides, sampled after COVID-19 vaccination. The V and J genes are TRBV6-2 or TRBV6-3 and TRBJ2-4; 7 nucleotides match TRBD1. CDR3 bases: TGTGCCAGCAGTTATCAAGTGGCTAGACAGGGACATACGGGTTGGTACTTC. As protein: CASSYQVARQGHTGWYF.